The 8 T cell receptor beta chains presented below share a single source sample, sequenced in a study of blood T cell repertoires in COVID-19. Profiling relied on immunoSEQ multiplex PCR, and the TCRdb table lists in-frame clones only, not all of them. Seen here are over 25,000 clones, approximately 83% observed once, and the top ten hold around 17%. Material for sequencing was peripheral blood. The receptors were gathered from a woman aged 55-69 years with active COVID-19.

The V gene is TRBV5-5, the J gene TRBJ2-1; 9 nucleotides match TRBD1. This CDR3 has 17 amino acids. Germline V lookup: CDR1 SGHKS, CDR2 YYEKEE (reference sequence). Trimming at V came to 5 bases and at J to 6 bases, leaving 15 bases not matched to a gene. CDR3 amino acids: CASRPTGGFISRNEQFF. CDR3 nucleotide sequence: TGTGCCAGCAGGCCGACAGGGGGGTTTATTTCCCGCAATGAGCAGTTCTTC.

CDR3 in amino acids: CASSKHSGRSQSYEQYF. The DNA of the CDR3 is TGTGCCAGTAGTAAACATAGCGGGAGAAGTCAATCCTACGAGCAGTACTTC. The chain has TRBV19 and TRBJ2-7; 9 bases fit TRBD2. This CDR3 comprises 17 residues. The V and J ends lost 4 bases and 1 base, in that order; junction bases with no gene match: 11. From germline, CDR1 is LNHDA and CDR2 SQIVND (reference sequence).

The chain has TRBV11-2 and TRBJ2-7; 12 bases map to TRBD1. The trim removed 3 bases at V and 1 base at J, leaving 7 bases unmatched. In germline, CDR1 is SGHAT, CDR2 FQNNGV. This CDR3 has 17 residues. For the CDR3, the DNA is TGTGCCAGCAGCTTGGGGACAGGGGGCTTTAAATCCTACGAGCAGTACTTC. It translates to CASSLGTGGFKSYEQYF.

This chain uses TRBV3-1 (or the pseudogene TRBV3-2) with TRBJ1-1; D unclear. V dropped 5 bases and J dropped 6 bases, with 10 bases sitting between them. CDR1 is LGHDT, CDR2 YNNKEL, per germline (reference sequence). The CDR3 totals 12 residues. The CDR3 DNA reads TGTGCCAGCAGCACCCGAGGCGCTGAAGCTTTCTTT. Residues: CASSTRGAEAFF.

The J gene is TRBJ2-7, the V gene TRBV7-3; possibly TRBD1 for D (5 bases). Germline loops: CDR1 SGHTA, CDR2 FQGTGA. V shed 1 base and J shed 3 bases, with 7 bases lying between them. The CDR3 sequence is 13 residues long. CDR3 residues: CASSLSRDYEQYF. As DNA, the CDR3 is TGTGCCAGCAGCTTAAGCAGGGACTACGAGCAGTACTTC.

The chain links TRBV6-1 to TRBJ1-1, with D uncertain. This CDR3 contains 11 residues. Germline-derived CDR1 and CDR2 are MNHNS and SASEGT. Trimming took off 0 bases at V and 10 bases at J, with 6 bases between the two ends. CDR3 nucleotides: TGTGCCAGCAGTGAAGCGGGCTCAGCTTTCTTT. Translation gives CASSEAGSAFF.

J is TRBJ2-3 and V is TRBV5-1; no definite D call. The CDR3 length is 13 residues. Germline CDR1 SGHRS, CDR2 YFSETQ. The V gene lost 2 bases and the J gene lost 4 bases, with 8 bases spanning the gap. The chain's CDR3 is CASSLEAADTQYF. The DNA of the CDR3 is TGCGCCAGCAGCTTAGAAGCTGCAGATACGCAGTATTTT.

This chain connects TRBV7-3 to TRBJ2-1; 8 bases line up with TRBD2. From germline, CDR1 is SGHTA and CDR2 FQGTGA. V shed 0 bases and J 11 bases; nucleotides not matched to a gene: 9. This CDR3 has 15 residues. Here the CDR3 reads CASSLTSGERGKQFF. The CDR3 DNA follows: TGTGCCAGCAGCTTAACGTCAGGAGAGCGGGGGAAGCAGTTCTTC.